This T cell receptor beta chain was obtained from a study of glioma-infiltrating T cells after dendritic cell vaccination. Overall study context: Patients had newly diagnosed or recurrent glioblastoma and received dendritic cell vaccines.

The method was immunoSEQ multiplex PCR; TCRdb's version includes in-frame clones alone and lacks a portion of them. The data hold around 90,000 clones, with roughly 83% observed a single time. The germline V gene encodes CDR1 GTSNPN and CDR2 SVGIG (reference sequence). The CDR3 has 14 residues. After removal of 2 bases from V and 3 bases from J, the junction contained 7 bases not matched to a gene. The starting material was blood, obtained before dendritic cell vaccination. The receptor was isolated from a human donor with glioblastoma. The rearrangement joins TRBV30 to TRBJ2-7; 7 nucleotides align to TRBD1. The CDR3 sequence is CAWSLTGKDYEQYF. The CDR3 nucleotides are TGTGCCTGGAGTCTGACAGGGAAGGACTACGAGCAGTACTTC.